The 18 T cell receptor beta chains listed next were all sequenced from one sample in a study of blood T cells in healthy people across ages. Primers used in a second PCR of roughly 7 to 11 cycles were a sample-barcoded 5' primer and a J-beta primer mix. TCRdb independently ran MiXCR on the 5' RACE reads; one entry per CDR3 protein. The sample gives 800,000 or so distinct CDR3 sequences, 35% to 60% of which show up once; 18% is in the top ten. Sequenced material: blood. Every receptor here comes from a man older than 75 in good health.

The V gene is TRBV28, the J gene TRBJ2-7; 7 bases line up with TRBD2. The trim removed 5 bases at V and 1 base at J, leaving 11 bases unmatched. The CDR3 is 16 amino acids. Looked up from germline, CDR1 is MDHEN and CDR2 is SYDVKM. The CDR3 sequence: CASSPARASGSYEQYF. CDR3 in DNA: TGTGCCAGCAGTCCAGCCCGGGCTAGCGGATCCTACGAGCAGTACTTC. The variable domain in full, with the rest retrieved from reference TRBV28 and TRBJ2-7, is DVKVTQSSRYLVKRTGEKVFLECVQDMDHENMFWYRQDPGLGLRLIYFSYDVKMKEKGDIPEGYSVSREKKERFSLILESASTNQTSMYLCASSPARASGSYEQYFGPGTRLTVT.

For this clonotype: A read error may produce the germline difference seen at one junction end. The chain combines TRBV7-8 with TRBJ2-1; D is possibly TRBD1 (6 bases). This CDR3 region has 15 residues. Germline V gene sequence: CDR1 SGHVS, CDR2 FQNEAQ. The CDR3: CASSLRGAGGDEQFF. CDR3 bases: TGTGCCAGCAGCTTAAGGGGCGCTGGGGGCGATGAGCAGTTCTTT.

This rearrangement joins TRBV20-1 to TRBJ2-3; perhaps TRBD1 as D (6 bases). Germline CDR1 is DFQATT and CDR2 is SNEGSKA (reference sequence). With 4 bases removed from V and 0 bases from J, the gap between germline ends came to 17 bases. This CDR3 contains 16 residues. In nucleotides, the CDR3 is TGCAGTGCTACCGACCGGGACACCGACAGCACAGATACGCAGTATTTT. The encoded protein is CSATDRDTDSTDTQYF.

The chain carries TRBV5-1 and TRBJ2-5, with D perhaps TRBD1 (6 bases). The CDR3 has 14 amino acids. V lost 4 bases, J lost 5 bases, and 15 bases lay in between. In germline, CDR1 is SGHRS, CDR2 YFSETQ. The CDR3 loop reads CASSVRGQLETQYF. DNA for the CDR3: TGCGCCAGCAGCGTACGCGGACAGCTGGAGACCCAGTACTTC.

The sample holds a few counts of this clonotype. The chain uses TRBV5-8 and TRBJ2-5; no clear D. Trimming took off 0 bases at V and 0 bases at J, with 6 bases between the two ends. The CDR3 has 14 amino acids. Germline lookup yields CDR1 SGHTS and CDR2 YDEGEE. The CDR3 region is CASSLGINQETQYF. DNA of the CDR3: TGTGCCAGCAGCTTGGGGATAAACCAAGAGACCCAGTACTTC.

This clonotype has only one observation. This chain links TRBV12-3 or TRBV12-4 with TRBJ1-1, with D maybe TRBD1 (5 bases). V lost 3 bases to trimming and J lost 8 bases, with 10 bases between them. The CDR3 consists of 12 residues. CDR3 nucleotides: TGTGCCAGCAGTTTTCCAGGGTCGGAAGCTTTCTTT. Amino acids: CASSFPGSEAFF.

This chain joins TRBV29-1 and TRBJ1-1, with 7 bases fitting TRBD1. V lost 4 bases to trimming and J lost 0 bases; unmatched junction nucleotides: 2. The CDR3 contains 13 residues. Germline CDR1 SQVTM, CDR2 ANQGSEA. Here the CDR3 DNA reads TGCAGCGTTGCGGGACAGCTGAACACTGAAGCTTTCTTT. Translating gives CSVAGQLNTEAFF.

This chain connects TRBV20-1 to TRBJ1-5; 11 bases map to TRBD1. Unmatched junction bases numbered 10, after V lost 5 bases and J lost 7 bases. The CDR3 extends over 15 amino acids. Looked up from germline, CDR1 is DFQATT and CDR2 is SNEGSKA (reference sequence). CDR3 nucleotides: TGCAGTGCTGAGGACAGGGGGCGAGGATTGCAGCCCCAGCATTTT. It is translated as CSAEDRGRGLQPQHF.

A single count supports this clonotype. The gene calls are TRBV12-3 or TRBV12-4 and TRBJ2-3; 8 bases match TRBD2. V trimming: 6 bases; J trimming: 1 base; junction bases outside the gene matches: 6. The CDR3 consists of 15 residues. The CDR3 loop is CASSQTSVCTDTQYF. In nucleotides, the CDR3 is TGTGCCAGCAGCCAGACTAGCGTCTGCACAGATACGCAGTATTTT.

The rearrangement uses TRBV11-3 and TRBJ1-4, with D possibly matching TRBD1 (5 bases). The germline V gene has CDR1 SGHNT and CDR2 YENEEA. Trimming stripped 5 bases from V and 10 bases from J, with 17 bases between. The CDR3 is 14 amino acids. CDR3 nucleotide sequence: TGTGCCAGCAGCCACCGGGACTCCATGGGAAAACTGTTTTTT. This translates into CASSHRDSMGKLFF.

There are a few counts of this clonotype. This rearrangement joins TRBV5-6 to TRBJ2-5; D is unresolved. This CDR3 spans 13 amino acids. Trimming stripped 4 bases from V and 1 base from J, with 8 bases between. Germline V CDR1 and CDR2: SGHDT, YYEEEE. The CDR3 DNA sequence: TGTGCCAGCAGCCCCGCCCCCCAAGAGACCCAGTACTTC. Encoded protein: CASSPAPQETQYF.

This chain connects TRBV20-1 to TRBJ2-3, with D unresolved. Trimming took 5 bases from V and 5 from J, leaving 11 bases between them. The CDR3 runs 12 residues. The germline V gene encodes CDR1 DFQATT and CDR2 SNEGSKA (reference sequence). The CDR3 sequence is CSAWQVVDTQYF. CDR3 bases: TGCAGTGCTTGGCAGGTGGTAGATACGCAGTATTTT.

In its sample, this clonotype was seen a few times. The chain joins TRBV4-2 to TRBJ2-7, with TRBD1 identical over 11 bases. The V gene's germline CDR1 is LGHNA and CDR2 YNFKEQ. The V and J ends lost 0 bases and 3 bases, in that order; junction bases with no gene match: 10. The length of the CDR3 is 18 residues. CDR3 sequence (DNA): TGTGCCAGCAGCCAAGATAGGACAGGGGGCGAGGCTTTCTACGAGCAGTACTTC. Translation gives CASSQDRTGGEAFYEQYF.

Only a few counts were recorded for this clonotype. The rearrangement uses TRBV12-3 or TRBV12-4 and TRBJ2-5; D ambiguous. This CDR3 is 14 amino acids long. Trimming shortened V by 6 bases and J by 3 bases, and 14 bases separated the two germline ends. The CDR3, as DNA: TGTGCCAGCAGCCGCCGCCGCGTTGAAGAGACCCAGTACTTC. It encodes CASSRRRVEETQYF.

This rearrangement joins TRBV7-9 to TRBJ2-6; a weak D match, TRBD1 (6 bases). The V gene's germline CDR1 is SEHNR and CDR2 FQNEAQ (reference sequence). The CDR3 is 17 residues long. V lost 6 bases and J lost 0, with 15 bases in between. CDR3 amino acids: CASSFDTGPSGANVLTF. The CDR3 DNA sequence: TGTGCCAGCAGTTTTGATACAGGGCCCTCTGGGGCCAACGTCCTGACTTTC.

A remark on this clonotype: Given a much more abundant clone one base away, this may be a read error. V usage is TRBV20-1 and J usage is TRBJ2-5, with a possible D match to TRBD2 (6 bases). CDR1 is DFQATT and CDR2 is SNEGSKA in the germline V gene (reference sequence). Trimming left V 0 bases short and J 7 bases short, with 21 bases between. There are 16 residues in the CDR3. Here the CDR3 DNA reads TGCAGTGCTAGAGATTTACTGGAGGGCCAGTCGGGGACCCAGTACTTC. The encoded protein is CSARDLLEGQSGTQYF.

The chain links TRBV29-1 to TRBJ1-6; D is ambiguous. Trimming removed 3 bases from V and 7 bases from J, with 28 bases in between. The CDR3 length is 19 residues. From germline, CDR1 is SQVTM and CDR2 ANQGSEA. The CDR3 protein is CSVDPIPSMAPGNNSPLHF. The CDR3, as DNA: TGCAGCGTTGACCCCATCCCCTCGATGGCCCCCGGGAACAATTCACCCCTCCACTTT.

V usage is TRBV10-3 and J usage is TRBJ2-7; 9 bases match TRBD2. From germline, CDR1 is ENHRY and CDR2 SYGVKD. The CDR3 runs 15 residues. V gave up 7 bases and J gave up 3 bases; unmatched junction bases: 10. This CDR3 reads CAIMREGSANYEQYF. For the CDR3, the DNA is TGTGCCATCATGCGGGAGGGTAGCGCGAACTACGAGCAGTACTTC.